Below are 17 T cell receptor beta chains sequenced from a single sample in a study of memory CD4+ T cells and cytomegalovirus serostatus. Single viable CD3+CD4+CD8-CD45RO+ cells were sorted as the memory CD4+ T cells. TCRdb keeps only in-frame clones here, not all; method: immunoSEQ multiplex PCR. The sample carries under 50,000 clones, roughly 78% recorded once. Material: memory CD4+ T cells from blood. These receptors originate from an adult in good health and CMV-seronegative.

This clone was counted once. The chain carries TRBV7-9 and TRBJ1-2, with 7 nucleotides matching TRBD1. The CDR3 loop spans 15 amino acids. Per the germline V gene, CDR1 is SEHNR and CDR2 is FQNEAQ (reference sequence). V was clipped by 1 base and J by 2 bases; unmatched bases: 4. The CDR3 region has the DNA TGTGCCAGCAGCTTAGGGGGACAGAACAACTATGGCTACACCTTC. Residues: CASSLGGQNNYGYTF.

The CDR3 DNA reads as TGTGCCAGCAGCTTGGGTAATGAAAAACTGTTTTTT. Amino acid sequence: CASSLGNEKLFF. This chain uses TRBV7-8 with TRBJ1-4, with D uncertain. From germline, CDR1 is SGHVS and CDR2 FQNEAQ. The CDR3 runs 12 residues. Trimming removed 3 bases from V and 4 bases from J, with 3 bases in between.

CDR3 loop: CASSLVGRAGVSNQPQHF. DNA of the CDR3: TGTGCCAGCAGCTTAGTAGGCAGGGCGGGGGTTAGCAATCAGCCCCAGCATTTT. J is TRBJ1-5 and V is TRBV7-9; D is possibly TRBD1 (5 bases). V was clipped by 1 base and J by 0 bases, with 16 bases between them. The CDR3 contains 18 residues. Germline assignment: CDR1 SEHNR and CDR2 FQNEAQ (reference sequence).

This clone was seen once. The V gene is TRBV11-2, the J gene TRBJ2-7; TRBD1 aligns across 7 bases. V was pared by 3 bases and J by 5 bases, with 4 bases of the junction left unmatched. This CDR3 contains 13 residues. Germline CDR1 is SGHAT and CDR2 is FQNNGV. As DNA, the CDR3 is TGTGCCAGCAGCTTCCCGACAGGGAACGAGCAGTACTTC. It translates to CASSFPTGNEQYF.

The chain recombines TRBV25-1 with TRBJ2-2; the D gene is possibly TRBD1 (6 bases). There are 16 residues in the CDR3. V was trimmed by 2 bases and J by 6 bases, leaving 16 bases between them. CDR1 is MGHDK, CDR2 SYGVNS, per germline. This CDR3 is CASSELRGRGAGELFF. In DNA form, the CDR3 reads TGTGCCAGCAGTGAACTAAGGGGCAGGGGTGCCGGGGAGCTGTTTTTT.

The J gene is TRBJ2-7, the V gene TRBV2, with 12 bases that match TRBD1. CDR3 length: 14 residues. After removal of 6 bases from V and 3 bases from J, the junction contained 3 bases not matched to a gene. The germline V gene encodes CDR1 SNHLY and CDR2 FYNNEI. The chain's CDR3 is CASRRDRGRYEQYF. CDR3 sequence (DNA): TGTGCCAGCAGGCGGGACAGGGGGCGCTACGAGCAGTACTTC.

The chain uses TRBV14 and TRBJ1-2; no reliable D call. The germline V gene encodes CDR1 SGHDN and CDR2 FVKESK. V dropped 0 bases and J dropped 4 bases, with 18 bases sitting between them. CDR3 length: 17 amino acids. The CDR3, as DNA: TGTGCCAGCAGCCAAGATCGAAGCAGTCGTCCCTCCTATGGCTACACCTTC. Translated, it gives CASSQDRSSRPSYGYTF.

The chain combines TRBV14 with TRBJ2-3; 12 bases align to TRBD2. CDR1 is SGHDN and CDR2 is FVKESK in the germline V gene. The CDR3 is 16 residues long. V lost 4 bases and J lost 2; bases outside the gene matches: 4. The CDR3 protein is CASSPRLAGATDTQYF. The CDR3 DNA is TGTGCCAGCAGCCCTCGACTAGCGGGGGCCACAGATACGCAGTATTTT.

V is TRBV15 and J is TRBJ1-5; D is ambiguous. The CDR3 spans 14 residues. Germline CDR1 LNHNV, CDR2 YYDKDF (reference sequence). The V end lost 3 bases, the J end lost 2 bases, and 8 bases lay between the germline ends. This CDR3 reads CATSSGKGNQPQHF. CDR3 sequence (DNA): TGTGCCACCAGCAGCGGCAAGGGCAATCAGCCCCAGCATTTT.

The CDR3 DNA reads TGTGCCAGTAGTATCATGGTCTTGCAGCCCCAGCATTTT. Its translation: CASSIMVLQPQHF. The chain combines TRBV19 with TRBJ1-5, with D hard to call. Germline values: CDR1 LNHDA, CDR2 SQIVND (reference sequence). This CDR3 is 13 amino acids long. Trimming left V 3 bases short and J 7 bases short, with 10 bases between.

The chain links TRBV6-5 to TRBJ1-2, with a tentative D call TRBD1 (5 bases). Germline V gene sequence: CDR1 MNHEY, CDR2 SVGAGI. CDR3 length equals 13 residues. V dropped 2 bases and J dropped 4 bases, with 8 bases sitting between them. The CDR3 region has the DNA TGTGCCAGCAGTTACCGGCAGGGCTATGGCTACACCTTC. It yields the protein CASSYRQGYGYTF.

The chain is built from TRBV12-5 and TRBJ1-5; D perhaps matches TRBD1 (6 bases). V lost 1 base and J lost 4, with 8 bases in between. The CDR3 has 14 amino acids. Germline V gene lookup returns CDR1 LGHNT and CDR2 FRNRAP. The CDR3 here is CASGLAQGNQPQHF. In DNA form, the CDR3 reads TGTGCTAGTGGTTTGGCACAGGGAAATCAGCCCCAGCATTTT.

This chain connects TRBV5-8 to TRBJ2-7, with TRBD1 as a possible D gene (5 bases). CDR3 length equals 19 residues. V was clipped by 6 bases and J by 0 bases, with 28 bases between them. Germline assignment: CDR1 SGHTS and CDR2 YDEGEE. The CDR3 region is CASKGGDIGQRVFSYEQYF. The DNA of the CDR3 is TGTGCCAGCAAAGGTGGAGATATAGGACAAAGAGTTTTCTCCTACGAGCAGTACTTC.

The chain recombines TRBV9 with TRBJ2-1, with TRBD2 matching over 13 bases. Germline V gene lookup returns CDR1 SGDLS and CDR2 YYNGEE. V was clipped by 2 bases and J by 4 bases; unmatched bases: 3. The CDR3 contains 16 residues. The CDR3 loop reads CASSVGLAGAYNEQFF. For the CDR3, the DNA is TGTGCCAGCAGCGTCGGACTAGCGGGGGCTTACAATGAGCAGTTCTTC.

This chain joins TRBV5-1 and TRBJ1-1, with 8 bases matching TRBD1. This CDR3 has 14 residues. The V gene end was trimmed by 6 bases and the J gene end by 6 bases; junction bases not matched to a gene: 10. Germline-derived CDR1 and CDR2 are SGHRS and YFSETQ. This CDR3 reads CASKWGGQDPEAFF. For the CDR3, the DNA is TGCGCCAGCAAGTGGGGGGGACAGGATCCTGAAGCTTTCTTT.

V usage is TRBV10-3 and J usage is TRBJ2-3, with unresolved D. The V gene's germline CDR1 is ENHRY and CDR2 SYGVKD. V lost 2 bases to trimming and J lost 7 bases, with 13 bases between them. The CDR3 contains 14 residues. The CDR3 DNA is TGTGCCATCAGTGAGCCTGCTAGAGATAATACGCAGTATTTT. It is translated as CAISEPARDNTQYF.

The chain uses TRBV19 and TRBJ1-5, with D possibly matching TRBD1 (5 bases). CDR1 and CDR2 from the germline V gene are LNHDA and SQIVND (reference sequence). Trimming cost V 5 bases and J 2 bases, with 13 bases left between them. This CDR3 is 15 amino acids long. In DNA form, the CDR3 reads TGTGCCAGTAGTCAGGGCCGGGTGCGCAATCAGCCCCAGCATTTT. Translating it yields CASSQGRVRNQPQHF.